These 27 T cell receptor beta chains share one sample of origin, sequenced in a study of cytomegalovirus exposure and HLA in healthy donors. PCR was performed using 60 Vbeta and 13 Jbeta primers. Some clones are missing from TCRdb's copy, which holds only in-frame ones; the method was immunoSEQ multiplex PCR. This sample has 130,000 or so clones; approximately 80% occur once, and the top ten carry about 4.3%. The sample was PBMCs. All receptors derive from a male donor in good health and CMV-seropositive.

This chain joins TRBV27 and TRBJ2-5; D perhaps matches TRBD1 (5 bases). Trimming left V 6 bases short and J 7 bases short, with 18 bases between. Germline lookup yields CDR1 MNHEY and CDR2 SMNVEV (reference sequence). The CDR3 extends over 14 amino acids. CDR3 loop: CASRLTVTSGTQYF. CDR3 sequence (DNA): TGTGCCAGCAGACTGACAGTCACTTCTGGGACCCAGTACTTC.

V gene TRBV11-1 combines with J gene TRBJ1-1, with D unclear. V shed 1 base and J shed 6 bases, with 15 bases lying between them. The CDR3 spans 15 residues. Germline V CDR1 and CDR2: SGHAT, FQDESV (reference sequence). The CDR3 nucleotides read TGTGCCAGCAGCTTAGACGGGTCCGGGGTGGCTGAAGCTTTCTTT. Encoded protein: CASSLDGSGVAEAFF.

V gene TRBV7-2 combines with J gene TRBJ2-3; D uncertain. This CDR3 is built from 14 residues. Germline CDR1 and CDR2: SGHTA and FQGNSA. V dropped 1 base and J dropped 5 bases, with 10 bases sitting between them. The chain's CDR3 is CASSLDLEEDTQYF. The CDR3 DNA reads TGTGCCAGCAGCTTAGATTTAGAGGAAGATACGCAGTATTTT.

J is TRBJ2-7 and V is TRBV5-6, with D tentatively TRBD2 (6 bases). This CDR3 is 14 amino acids long. CDR1 and CDR2 from the germline V gene are SGHDT and YYEEEE. V lost 5 bases and J lost 0, with 12 bases in between. CDR3 loop: CASRKWGDSYEQYF. Written as DNA, the CDR3 is TGTGCCAGCAGGAAGTGGGGGGACTCCTACGAGCAGTACTTC.

V is TRBV13 and J is TRBJ1-2, with 7 bases aligning to TRBD1. Germline CDR1 reads PRHDT; CDR2 reads FYEKMQ (reference sequence). The trim removed 7 bases at V and 3 bases at J, leaving 14 bases unmatched. CDR3 length: 16 amino acids. This CDR3 is CASNAGGYDLDYGYTF. In nucleotides, the CDR3 is TGTGCCAGCAACGCAGGGGGGTATGACTTGGACTATGGCTACACCTTC.

The rearrangement joins TRBV6-5 to TRBJ2-5; 10 bases map to TRBD1. Germline V gene data show CDR1 as MNHEY and CDR2 as SVGAGI. The V segment lost 5 bases and the J segment 5 bases; nucleotides outside the gene matches: 5. CDR3 size: 14 residues. CDR3 sequence (DNA): TGTGCCAGCAGTACGGGACAGGGGTACGAGACCCAGTACTTC. The encoded protein is CASSTGQGYETQYF.

The chain couples TRBV5-1 to TRBJ2-1, with 8 bases identical to TRBD1. Per germline, CDR1 SGHRS and CDR2 YFSETQ. V lost 0 bases, J lost 4 bases, and 3 bases stayed unmatched. The CDR3 extends over 15 amino acids. CDR3 protein: CASSLGQGQYNEQFF. In DNA form, the CDR3 reads TGCGCCAGCAGCTTGGGACAGGGGCAATACAATGAGCAGTTCTTC.

The J gene is TRBJ2-3, the V gene TRBV11-2; a weak D match, TRBD2 (7 bases). CDR1 is SGHAT and CDR2 is FQNNGV in the germline V gene. This CDR3 has 15 residues. Trimming left V 5 bases short and J 0 bases short, with 12 bases between. In DNA form, the CDR3 reads TGTGCCAGCAGCCAAAGGGGGGGAAGCACAGATACGCAGTATTTT. It translates to CASSQRGGSTDTQYF. Supplemented by reference TRBV11-2 and TRBJ2-3, the full variable domain reads EAGVAQSPRYKIIEKRQSVAFWCNPISGHATLYWYQQILGQGPKLLIQFQNNGVVDDSQLPKDRFSAERLKGVDSTLKIQPAKLEDSAVYLCASSQRGGSTDTQYFGPGTRLTVL.

J is TRBJ1-4 and V is TRBV9; 8 nucleotides match TRBD1. The CDR3 extends over 17 amino acids. CDR1 is SGDLS, CDR2 YYNGEE, per germline. After removal of 0 bases from V and 2 bases from J, the junction contained 6 bases not matched to a gene. The CDR3 region is CASSVGTSGGTNEKLFF. The DNA for the CDR3 is TGTGCCAGCAGCGTAGGAACGTCAGGGGGCACTAATGAAAAACTGTTTTTT.

The genes are TRBV27 and TRBJ1-2; 8 nucleotides match TRBD1. Germline CDR1 MNHEY, CDR2 SMNVEV (reference sequence). J lost 4 bases, V lost 0 bases, and 4 bases had no gene match. This CDR3 has 15 amino acids. The CDR3 DNA is TGTGCCAGCAGTTTATCCGGGACAGGACCCTATGGCTACACCTTC. It specifies CASSLSGTGPYGYTF.

This clone showed up just once. The chain uses TRBV15 and TRBJ2-1, with D perhaps TRBD2 (6 bases). Per germline, CDR1 LNHNV and CDR2 YYDKDF (reference sequence). V lost 0 bases and J 3 bases, leaving 15 bases between the germline ends. The CDR3 loop spans 17 amino acids. CDR3 bases: TGTGCCACCAGCAGAGATCCCGGAGGGGCGGACTACAATGAGCAGTTCTTC. It translates to CATSRDPGGADYNEQFF.

The chain combines TRBV6-6 with TRBJ2-1; tentatively, D is TRBD2 (5 bases). The germline CDR1 and CDR2 sequences are MNHNY and SVGAGI (reference sequence). CDR3 length: 14 residues. V was shortened by 6 bases and J by 4 bases, with 13 bases between the two germline ends. The CDR3 DNA follows: TGTGCCAGCAGCCCTGGACTGGAATACAATGAGCAGTTCTTC. Protein: CASSPGLEYNEQFF.

This rearrangement joins TRBV6-5 to TRBJ2-5; TRBD1 is a possible D gene (5 bases). There are 14 residues in the CDR3. Germline V CDR1 and CDR2: MNHEY, SVGAGI. V gave up 5 bases and J gave up 11 bases, with 21 bases separating them. CDR3 protein: CASSPQIGVPGQYF. The CDR3 DNA sequence: TGTGCCAGCAGTCCCCAAATAGGGGTACCCGGGCAGTACTTC.

The chain carries TRBV2 and TRBJ2-1; TRBD2 matches at 11 bases. Per germline, CDR1 SNHLY and CDR2 FYNNEI. There are 17 residues in the CDR3. J lost 4 bases, V lost 4 bases, and 9 bases had no gene match. CDR3 DNA sequence: TGTGCCAGCAGTGGACTAGCGGGGACCGCAATTTACAATGAGCAGTTCTTC. Protein sequence: CASSGLAGTAIYNEQFF.

This chain links TRBV5-5 with TRBJ2-7; D not certain. CDR3 size: 11 residues. Germline V gene data show CDR1 as SGHKS and CDR2 as YYEKEE (reference sequence). V was trimmed by 0 bases and J by 5 bases, leaving 3 bases between them. The chain's CDR3 is CASSLGHEQYF. CDR3 nucleotide sequence: TGTGCCAGCAGCTTGGGGCACGAGCAGTACTTC.

The CDR3 coding sequence is TGTGCCATCAGCCAAGCGGACAGGGGGGACACTGAAGCTTTCTTT. It encodes CAISQADRGDTEAFF. V gene TRBV10-3 combines with J gene TRBJ1-1; 10 nucleotides line up with TRBD1. The germline gives CDR1 ENHRY, CDR2 SYGVKD. V was pared by 6 bases and J by 3 bases, with 7 bases of the junction left unmatched. The CDR3 contains 15 residues.

This rearrangement joins TRBV5-1 to TRBJ1-4, with 12 positions matching TRBD1. Germline assignment: CDR1 SGHRS and CDR2 YFSETQ. V was pared by 3 bases and J by 8 bases, with 5 bases of the junction left unmatched. This CDR3 contains 15 residues. CDR3 in amino acids: CASSSGTGGGEKLFF. The DNA of the CDR3 is TGCGCCAGCAGCTCCGGGACAGGGGGCGGGGAAAAACTGTTTTTT.

This clone ranks as medium-sized. The gene calls are TRBV27 and TRBJ2-7; TRBD1 matches at 8 bases. The CDR3 is made up of 12 amino acids. The junction had 3 bases not matched to a gene; V was cut back by 6 bases and J by 5 bases. CDR1 is MNHEY and CDR2 is SMNVEV in the germline V gene (reference sequence). CDR3 sequence (DNA): TGTGCCAGCAGAACAGGGGGTGACGAGCAGTACTTC. The encoded protein is CASRTGGDEQYF.

The V gene is TRBV27, the J gene TRBJ1-1; the D is unclear. Germline CDR1 is MNHEY and CDR2 is SMNVEV (reference sequence). This CDR3 is 13 amino acids long. V dropped 2 bases and J dropped 1 base, with 5 bases sitting between them. In DNA form, the CDR3 reads TGTGCCAGCAGTTTAGAGTCGAACACTGAAGCTTTCTTT. Its protein product is CASSLESNTEAFF.

The rearrangement joins TRBV6-5 to TRBJ2-3; 10 bases fit TRBD2. Per germline, CDR1 MNHEY and CDR2 SVGAGI. The CDR3 sequence is 15 residues long. V lost 2 bases to trimming and J lost 2 bases; unmatched junction nucleotides: 1. CDR3 sequence (DNA): TGTGCCAGCAGTTACAGCGGGGGGGCCACAGATACGCAGTATTTT. Its protein is CASSYSGGATDTQYF.

The sample holds a few counts of this clone. This chain uses TRBV28 with TRBJ2-6; possibly TRBD2 for D (5 bases). CDR1 and CDR2 (germline): MDHEN, SYDVKM. The CDR3 has 15 residues. Trimming took 6 bases from V and 4 from J, leaving 13 bases between them. The CDR3 here is CASSWVGVGANVLTF. The CDR3 nucleotides read TGTGCCAGCAGCTGGGTCGGGGTCGGGGCCAACGTCCTGACTTTC.

V and J are TRBV10-3 and TRBJ2-3, with D possibly being TRBD1 (5 bases). Deletions cut 5 bases from V and 3 bases from J, with 9 bases between. The germline V gene encodes CDR1 ENHRY and CDR2 SYGVKD. There are 13 residues in the CDR3. The CDR3 DNA follows: TGTGCCATCAGTCAGGGAAGGACAGATACGCAGTATTTT. This translates into CAISQGRTDTQYF.

The chain is built from TRBV9 and TRBJ1-1; D perhaps matches TRBD1 (6 bases). The CDR3 runs to 14 residues. Germline assignment: CDR1 SGDLS and CDR2 YYNGEE. V was trimmed by 5 bases and J by 1 base, leaving 12 bases between them. CDR3: CASRRGGENTEAFF. The CDR3 DNA reads TGTGCCAGCAGGCGAGGGGGGGAGAACACTGAAGCTTTCTTT.

V is TRBV15 and J is TRBJ2-3; D remains ambiguous. This CDR3 contains 15 residues. V was clipped by 3 bases and J by 0 bases, with 10 bases between them. The germline V gene has CDR1 LNHNV and CDR2 YYDKDF (reference sequence). CDR3 nucleotide sequence: TGTGCCACCAGCAGTGAGGCGGTTAGCACAGATACGCAGTATTTT. Translated: CATSSEAVSTDTQYF.

The chain joins TRBV6-1 to TRBJ2-3; 8 nucleotides match TRBD2. Germline V lookup: CDR1 MNHNS, CDR2 SASEGT. J gave up 4 bases and V 0 bases, and 3 bases lay outside the gene matches. The length of the CDR3 is 15 residues. CDR3 in DNA: TGTGCCAGCAGTGAAGCTAGCGGGACCCCAGATACGCAGTATTTT. This sequence encodes CASSEASGTPDTQYF.

This clone was seen a handful of times. The V gene is TRBV6-1, the J gene TRBJ1-2, with 8 bases lining up with TRBD1. Trimming at V came to 7 bases and at J to 4 bases, leaving 5 bases not matched to a gene. Germline assignment: CDR1 MNHNS and CDR2 SASEGT. This CDR3 spans 13 amino acids. CDR3 protein: CASTQTGAYGYTF. The CDR3 region has the DNA TGTGCCAGCACCCAGACAGGGGCCTATGGCTACACCTTC.

V and J are TRBV30 and TRBJ1-5, with 11 bases that match TRBD1. The CDR3 extends over 14 amino acids. In germline, CDR1 is GTSNPN, CDR2 SVGIG (reference sequence). V dropped 1 base and J dropped 6; count of bases not matched to a gene: 2. CDR3 nucleotide sequence: TGTGCCTGGAGTGGGGACAGGGGGTCTCAGCCCCAGCATTTT. Translating it yields CAWSGDRGSQPQHF. Combining the CDR3 with reference TRBV30 and TRBJ1-5 gives the whole variable domain SQTIHQWPATLVQPVGSPLSLECTVEGTSNPNLYWYRQAAGRGLQLLFYSVGIGQISSEVPQNLSASRPQDRQFILSSKKLLLSDSGFYLCAWSGDRGSQPQHFGDGTRLSIL.